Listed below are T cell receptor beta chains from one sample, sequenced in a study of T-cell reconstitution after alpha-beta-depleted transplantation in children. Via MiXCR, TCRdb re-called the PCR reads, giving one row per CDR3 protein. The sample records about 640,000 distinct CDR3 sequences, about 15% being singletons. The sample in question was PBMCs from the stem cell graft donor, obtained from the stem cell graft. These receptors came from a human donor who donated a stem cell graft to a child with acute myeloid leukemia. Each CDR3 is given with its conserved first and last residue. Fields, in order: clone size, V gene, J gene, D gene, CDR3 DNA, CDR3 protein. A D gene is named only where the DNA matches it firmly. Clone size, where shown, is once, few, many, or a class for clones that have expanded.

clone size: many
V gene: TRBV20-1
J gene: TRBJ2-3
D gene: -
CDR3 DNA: TGCAGTGCTAGAGCCCTTACAGATACGCAGTATTTT
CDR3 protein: CSARALTDTQYF

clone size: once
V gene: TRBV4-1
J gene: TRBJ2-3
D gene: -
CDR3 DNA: TGCGCCAGCAGCCAGGGTGGCCAGGAGTATTTT
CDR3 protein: CASSQGGQEYF

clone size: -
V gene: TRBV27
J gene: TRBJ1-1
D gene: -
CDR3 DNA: TGTGCCAGCAGTCAAGGGGCCGTGAACACTGAAGCTTTCTTT
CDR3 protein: CASSQGAVNTEAFF

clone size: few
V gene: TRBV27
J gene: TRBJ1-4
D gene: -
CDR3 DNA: TGTGCCAGCAGTCTGCGACATGGTGAAAAACTGTTTTTT
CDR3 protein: CASSLRHGEKLFF

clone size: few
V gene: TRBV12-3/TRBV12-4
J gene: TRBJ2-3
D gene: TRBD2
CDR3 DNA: TGTGCCAGCAGTTTCGGGCGGGGGGTCACAGATACGCAGTATTTT
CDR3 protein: CASSFGRGVTDTQYF

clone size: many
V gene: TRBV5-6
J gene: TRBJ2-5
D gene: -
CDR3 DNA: TGTGCCACCCAAGAAGTCGGGCAGATTTCGACCCAGTACTTC
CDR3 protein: CATQEVGQISTQYF

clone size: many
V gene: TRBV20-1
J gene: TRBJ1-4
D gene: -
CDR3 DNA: TGCAGTGCTAGGAGGAGACCTGAAAAACTGTTTTTT
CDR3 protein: CSARRRPEKLFF

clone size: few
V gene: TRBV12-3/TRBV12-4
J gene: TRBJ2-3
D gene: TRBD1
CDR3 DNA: TGTGCCAGCAGTAGGGACAGGGGTTCAGATACGCAGTATTTT
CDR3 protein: CASSRDRGSDTQYF

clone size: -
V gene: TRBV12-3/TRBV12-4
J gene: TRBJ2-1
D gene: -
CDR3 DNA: TGTGCCAGCAGTTGGATGCAGCCCACTGAGCAGTTCTTC
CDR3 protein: CASSWMQPTEQFF

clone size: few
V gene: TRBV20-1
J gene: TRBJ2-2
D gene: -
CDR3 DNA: TGCAGTGCCCGGACCGAATCGAACACCGGGGAGCTGTTTTTT
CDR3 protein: CSARTESNTGELFF

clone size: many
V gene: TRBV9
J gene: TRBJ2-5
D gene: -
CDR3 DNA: TGTGCCAGCAGCACCGGGGACACCCAAGAGACCCAGTACTTC
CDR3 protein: CASSTGDTQETQYF

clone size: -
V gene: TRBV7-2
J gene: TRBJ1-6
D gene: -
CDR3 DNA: TGTGCCAGCAGCTTAGGTGCCAGAGGGCGCGCGGGTTCACCCCTCCACTTT
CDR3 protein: CASSLGARGRAGSPLHF

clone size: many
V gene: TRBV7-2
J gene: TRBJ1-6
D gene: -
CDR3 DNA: TGTGCCAGCAGACTCGAGACTTACAGCTCCTATAATTCACCCCTCCACTTT
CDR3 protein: CASRLETYSSYNSPLHF

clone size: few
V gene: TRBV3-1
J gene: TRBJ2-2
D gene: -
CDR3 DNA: TGTGCCAGCAGCCAAGGACAAGCTCACGGCGGGGAGCTGTTTTTT
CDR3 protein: CASSQGQAHGGELFF

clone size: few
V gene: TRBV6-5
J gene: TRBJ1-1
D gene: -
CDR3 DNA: TGTGCCAGCAGTTACCCGGGAACGACTGAAGCTTTCTTT
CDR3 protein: CASSYPGTTEAFF

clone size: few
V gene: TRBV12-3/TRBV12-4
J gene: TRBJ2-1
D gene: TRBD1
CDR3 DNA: TGTGCCAGCAGTACCGGGACAGGGGTAAAGTATGAGCAGTTCTTC
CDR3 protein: CASSTGTGVKYEQFF

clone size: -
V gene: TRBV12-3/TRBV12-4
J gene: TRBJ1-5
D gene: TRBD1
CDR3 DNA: TGTGCCAGCAGTCCGGGGACAGGGTGGCAGCCCCAGCATTTT
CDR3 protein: CASSPGTGWQPQHF

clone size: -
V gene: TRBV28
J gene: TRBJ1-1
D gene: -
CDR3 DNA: TGTGCCAGCAGTTTGGGGGGGGCGGGAGGCACTGAAGCTTTCTTT
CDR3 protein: CASSLGGAGGTEAFF

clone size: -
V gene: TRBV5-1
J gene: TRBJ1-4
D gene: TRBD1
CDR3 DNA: TGCGCCAGCAGCTTGGCCGGCTCGGACTGGACAGGGCGGAATGAAAAACTGTTTTTT
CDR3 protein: CASSLAGSDWTGRNEKLFF

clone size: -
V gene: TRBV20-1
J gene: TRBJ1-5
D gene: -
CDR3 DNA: TGCAGTGCTAGTGGAGATATGAGGGGCAATCAGCCCCAGCATTTT
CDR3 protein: CSASGDMRGNQPQHF

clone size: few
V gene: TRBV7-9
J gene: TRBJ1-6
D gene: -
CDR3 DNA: TGTGCCAGCAGGAGGGGGGAATCACCCCTCCACTTT
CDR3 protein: CASRRGESPLHF

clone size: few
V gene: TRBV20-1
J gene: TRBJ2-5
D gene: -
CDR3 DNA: TGCAGTGCTAGAGAGACTAGGACGTCGGAGACCCAGTACTTC
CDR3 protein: CSARETRTSETQYF

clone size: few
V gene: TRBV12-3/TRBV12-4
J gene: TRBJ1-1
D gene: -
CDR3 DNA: TGTGCCAGCAGTTACTGGGTGGCTAGAGCTACTGAAGCTTTCTTT
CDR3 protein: CASSYWVARATEAFF

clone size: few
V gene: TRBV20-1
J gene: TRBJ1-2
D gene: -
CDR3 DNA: TGCAGTGCTAGTACAGGCCCCTATGGCTACACCTTC
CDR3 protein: CSASTGPYGYTF

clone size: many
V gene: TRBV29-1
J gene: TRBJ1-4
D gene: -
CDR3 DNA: TGCAGCGTTGAAAGTAATGAAAAACTGTTTTTT
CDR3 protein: CSVESNEKLFF

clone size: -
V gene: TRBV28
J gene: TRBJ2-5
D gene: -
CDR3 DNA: TGTGCCAGCAGTCCCCTCGGACAGCCCGGTGGGGCGACCCAGTACTTC
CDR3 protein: CASSPLGQPGGATQYF

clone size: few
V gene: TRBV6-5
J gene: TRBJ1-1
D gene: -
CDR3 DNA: TGTGCCAGCAGTTTCAACAGGGAAGGCACTGAAGCTTTCTTT
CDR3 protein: CASSFNREGTEAFF

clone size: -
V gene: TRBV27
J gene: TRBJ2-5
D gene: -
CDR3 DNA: TGTGCCAGCAGTTACCAAAGAATGGACGGTCAAGAGACCCAGTACTTC
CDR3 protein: CASSYQRMDGQETQYF

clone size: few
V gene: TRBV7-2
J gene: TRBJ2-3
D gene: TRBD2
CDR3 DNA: TGTGCCAGCAGCTTATCTAGCGGGGGTGGGGTGGATACGCAGTATTTT
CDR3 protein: CASSLSSGGGVDTQYF

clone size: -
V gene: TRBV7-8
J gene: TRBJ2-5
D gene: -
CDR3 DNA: TGTGCCAGCCTGGGACTGAATCTACAAGAGACCCAGTACTTC
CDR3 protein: CASLGLNLQETQYF

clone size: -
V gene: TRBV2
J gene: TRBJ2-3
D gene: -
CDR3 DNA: TGTGCCAGCAGCGCCTTCTATGAAGATACGCAGTATTTT
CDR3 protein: CASSAFYEDTQYF

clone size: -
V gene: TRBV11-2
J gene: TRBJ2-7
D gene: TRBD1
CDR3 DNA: TGTGCCACCCTAGGACAGGGAACCGAGCAGTACTTC
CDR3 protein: CATLGQGTEQYF

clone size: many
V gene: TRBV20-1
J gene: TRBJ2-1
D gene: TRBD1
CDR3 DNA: TGCAGTGCTTCAGGGGGCAGAGGATATGAGCAGTTCTTC
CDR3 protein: CSASGGRGYEQFF

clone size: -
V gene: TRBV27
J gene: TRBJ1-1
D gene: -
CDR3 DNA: TGTGCCAGCAGTTTATGGACAGTCCAGGGTAGGACTGAAGCTTTCTTT
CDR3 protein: CASSLWTVQGRTEAFF

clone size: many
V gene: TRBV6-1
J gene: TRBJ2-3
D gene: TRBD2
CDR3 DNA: TGTGCCAGCAGAGAACCGGGACTAGCGGCAGATACGCAGTATTTT
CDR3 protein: CASREPGLAADTQYF

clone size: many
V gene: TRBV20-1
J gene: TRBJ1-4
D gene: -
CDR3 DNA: TGCAGTGCTAGCTCTCCAGGATTTGGGGAAAAACTGTTTTTT
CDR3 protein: CSASSPGFGEKLFF

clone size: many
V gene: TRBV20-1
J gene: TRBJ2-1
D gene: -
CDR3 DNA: TGCAGTGCTAGATTGGGGGGCTACAATGAGCAGTTCTTC
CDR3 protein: CSARLGGYNEQFF

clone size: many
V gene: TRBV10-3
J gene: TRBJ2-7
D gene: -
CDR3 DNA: TGTGCCATCAGTGAGTCTATCGACCTGTTTCGATACTTC
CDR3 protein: CAISESIDLFRYF

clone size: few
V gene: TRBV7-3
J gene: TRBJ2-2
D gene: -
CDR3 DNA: TGTGCCAGTCCCTTTAACGGAAGCACCGGGGAGCTGTTTTTT
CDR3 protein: CASPFNGSTGELFF

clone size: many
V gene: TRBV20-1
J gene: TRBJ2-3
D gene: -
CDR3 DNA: TGCAGGGTTAGCGATAGCACAGATACGCAGTATTTT
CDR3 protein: CRVSDSTDTQYF

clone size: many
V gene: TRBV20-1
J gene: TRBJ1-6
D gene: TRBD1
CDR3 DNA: TGCAGTGCCCGCCTCCTTACAGGGGTGAATTCACCCCTCCACTTT
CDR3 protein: CSARLLTGVNSPLHF

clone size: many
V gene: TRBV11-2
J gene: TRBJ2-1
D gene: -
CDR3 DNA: TGTGCCAGCAGAAAGGGGTCCGGCAGGAGCTCCTACAATGAGCAGTTCTTC
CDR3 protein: CASRKGSGRSSYNEQFF

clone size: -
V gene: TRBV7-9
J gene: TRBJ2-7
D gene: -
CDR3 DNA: TGTGCCAGCAGCCCCGCCTCGCAGCGGTACGAGCAGTACTTC
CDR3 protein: CASSPASQRYEQYF

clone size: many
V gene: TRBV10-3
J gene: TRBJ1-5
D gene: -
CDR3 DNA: TGTGCCACGTCTCCGGGACATAGCAATCAGCCCCAGCATTTT
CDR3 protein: CATSPGHSNQPQHF

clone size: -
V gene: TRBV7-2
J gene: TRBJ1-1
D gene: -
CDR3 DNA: TGTGCCAGCAGCCTAACGTCATGGGGGAACACTGAAGCTTTCTTT
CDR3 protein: CASSLTSWGNTEAFF

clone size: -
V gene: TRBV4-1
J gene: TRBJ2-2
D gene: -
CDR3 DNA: TGCGCCAGCAGCCGATCGACGGAGAACACCGGGGAGCTGTTTTTT
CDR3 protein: CASSRSTENTGELFF

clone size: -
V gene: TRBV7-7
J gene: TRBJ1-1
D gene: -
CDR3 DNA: TGTGCCAGCAGCTTAGCGGTTGGATCTGAAGCTTTCTTT
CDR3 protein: CASSLAVGSEAFF

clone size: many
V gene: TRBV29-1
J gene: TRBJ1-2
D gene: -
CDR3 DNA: TGCAGCGTTGACGGGGATGGCTACACCTTC
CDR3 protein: CSVDGDGYTF

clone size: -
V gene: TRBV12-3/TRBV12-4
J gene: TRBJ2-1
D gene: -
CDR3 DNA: TGTGCCAGCAGTTTGGACAGTTGGACCAGCTCCTACAATGAGCAGTTCTTC
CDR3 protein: CASSLDSWTSSYNEQFF

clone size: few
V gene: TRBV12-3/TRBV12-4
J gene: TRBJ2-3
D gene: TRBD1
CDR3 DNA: TGTGCCAGCAGTATGGGGACAGGGGCAGATACGCAGTATTTT
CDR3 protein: CASSMGTGADTQYF

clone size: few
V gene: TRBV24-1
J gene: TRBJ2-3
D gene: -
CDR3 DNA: TGTGCCACCAGTGAGACTCCCTCAGATACGCAGTATTTT
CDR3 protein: CATSETPSDTQYF

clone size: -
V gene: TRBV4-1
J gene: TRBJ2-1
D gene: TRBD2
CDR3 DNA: TGCGCCAGCAGCTTTAAAGCGGTTACGGGGGGGCTGAATGAGCAGTTCTTC
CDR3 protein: CASSFKAVTGGLNEQFF

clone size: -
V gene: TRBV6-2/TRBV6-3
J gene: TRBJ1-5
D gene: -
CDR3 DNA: TGTGCCAGCAGCGAGGGGGACAATTTCAATCAGCCCCAGCATTTT
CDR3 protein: CASSEGDNFNQPQHF

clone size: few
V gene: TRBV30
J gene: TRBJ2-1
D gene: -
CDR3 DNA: TGTGCCTGGAGTGTTTCCCGTGTCAATGAGCAGTTCTTC
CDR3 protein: CAWSVSRVNEQFF

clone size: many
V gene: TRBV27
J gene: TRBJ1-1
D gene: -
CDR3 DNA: TGTGCCAGCAATCGTGGAGGGGAGGGTACTGAAGCTTTCTTT
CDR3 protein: CASNRGGEGTEAFF

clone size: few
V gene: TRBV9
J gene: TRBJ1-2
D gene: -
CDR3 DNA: TGTGCCAGCAGCGTGGCGAGCGAGTATGGCTACACCTTC
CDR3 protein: CASSVASEYGYTF

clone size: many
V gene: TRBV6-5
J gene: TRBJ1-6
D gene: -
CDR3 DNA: TGTGCCAGCAGTTACGGGACATCGTCCTCACCCCTCCACTTT
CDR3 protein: CASSYGTSSSPLHF

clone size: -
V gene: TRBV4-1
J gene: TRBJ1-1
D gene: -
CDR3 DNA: TGCGCCAGCAGCCAAGATCAGGGTCCGTGGGCTGAAGCTTTCTTT
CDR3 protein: CASSQDQGPWAEAFF

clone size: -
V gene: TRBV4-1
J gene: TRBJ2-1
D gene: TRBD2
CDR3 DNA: TGCGCCAGCAGCCCGGGACTAGCTAACAATGAGCAGTTCTTC
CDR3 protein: CASSPGLANNEQFF

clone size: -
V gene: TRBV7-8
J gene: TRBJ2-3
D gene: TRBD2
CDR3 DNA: TGTGCCAGCAGCTTAACTAGCGGGGGGGCGAAAGATACGCAGTATTTT
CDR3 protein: CASSLTSGGAKDTQYF